The rows below give T cell receptor beta chains drawn from one sample of a study of T cells in Graves' hyperthyroidism and ophthalmopathy. Each CDR3 protein gets one entry after TCRdb re-called the multiplex PCR reads with MiXCR. The data show about 740,000 distinct CDR3 sequences, about 14% seen once. Sample: blood. These receptors were collected from a woman between 18 and 29 years old with Graves' hyperthyroidism. Each CDR3 is given without its conserved first and last residue.

TRBV29-1	TRBJ2-3	SVIAGVGDTQY
TRBV4-2	TRBJ2-1	ASSPTGTSGSDEQF
TRBV11-2	TRBJ2-5	ASSFIREGHGETQY
TRBV5-1	TRBJ2-5	ASSSTPGETQY
TRBV7-9	TRBJ1-2	ASSSLRGPSYGYT
TRBV5-6	TRBJ1-1	ASSSGTAGSEAF
TRBV27	TRBJ2-5	ASSKGGLAEETQY
TRBV5-1	TRBJ2-3	ASSVPGLAGTDTQY
TRBV3-1	TRBJ1-3	ASSHRGGNTIY
TRBV4-2	TRBJ1-5	ASSQEGRDNQPQH
TRBV29-1	TRBJ2-1	SVEKRLSYNEQF
TRBV9	TRBJ2-3	ASSPPAGVDTQY
TRBV7-2	TRBJ1-1	ASSPLRGSEAF
TRBV6-5	TRBJ2-1	ASSYELAGSYNEQF
TRBV7-9	TRBJ2-4	ASSFLGGIAKNIQY
TRBV28	TRBJ2-5	ATVRGLSSETQY
TRBV7-3	.	ASSESGTYNEQY
TRBV28	TRBJ1-2	ASSLKEDSYGYT
TRBV29-1	TRBJ2-1	SVEPPYNEQF
TRBV12-3/TRBV12-4	TRBJ2-7	ASSLEGLSYEQY
TRBV6-1	TRBJ2-7	ASMSGGSYEQY
TRBV20-1	TRBJ2-3	SAMTTDTQY
TRBV9	TRBJ2-1	ASSVGSANEQF
TRBV19	TRBJ2-7	ASSMDRMTYEQY
TRBV20-1	TRBJ1-3	SAGSSTGNTIY
TRBV30	TRBJ2-1	AWSEERTTNEQF
TRBV6-1	TRBJ2-4	ASSDGGLVAKNIQY
TRBV5-8	TRBJ1-1	ASSADRGRTEAF